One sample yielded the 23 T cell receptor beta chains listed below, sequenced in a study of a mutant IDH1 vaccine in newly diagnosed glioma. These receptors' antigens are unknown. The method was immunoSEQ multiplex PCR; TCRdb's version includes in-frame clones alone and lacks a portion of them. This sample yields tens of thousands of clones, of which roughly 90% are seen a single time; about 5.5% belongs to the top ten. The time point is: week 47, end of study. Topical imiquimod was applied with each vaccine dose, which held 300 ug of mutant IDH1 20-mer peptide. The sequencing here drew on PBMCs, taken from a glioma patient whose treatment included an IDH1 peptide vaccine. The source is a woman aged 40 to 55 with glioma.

CDR3 sequence reads: CAWNTGQETQYF. The DNA of the CDR3 is TGTGCCTGGAACACAGGCCAAGAGACCCAGTACTTC. The chain links TRBV30 to TRBJ2-5; TRBD1 might be the D (5 bases). V was pared by 4 bases and J by 1 base, with 7 bases between. In germline, CDR1 is GTSNPN, CDR2 SVGIG (reference sequence). The CDR3 covers 12 residues.

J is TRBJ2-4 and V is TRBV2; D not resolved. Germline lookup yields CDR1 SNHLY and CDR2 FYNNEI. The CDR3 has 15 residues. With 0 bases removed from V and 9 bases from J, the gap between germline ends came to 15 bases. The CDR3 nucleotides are TGTGCCAGCAGTGAAGCGCTTTGGGCGGTTGGCATTCAGTACTTC. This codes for CASSEALWAVGIQYF.

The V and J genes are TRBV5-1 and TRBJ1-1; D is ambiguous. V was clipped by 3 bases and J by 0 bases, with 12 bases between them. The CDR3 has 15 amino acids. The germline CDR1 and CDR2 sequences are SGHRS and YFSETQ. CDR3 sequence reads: CASSSDPRMNTEAFF. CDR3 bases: TGCGCCAGCAGCTCGGACCCAAGGATGAACACTGAAGCTTTCTTT.

As DNA, the CDR3 is TGCGCCAGCAGCACAGGACTAGCGGATAGCACAGATACGCAGTATTTT. Translation gives CASSTGLADSTDTQYF. The V call is TRBV5-1, the J call TRBJ2-3; 10 bases align to TRBD2. Germline loops: CDR1 SGHRS, CDR2 YFSETQ. The CDR3 consists of 16 residues. With 4 bases clipped from V and 0 bases from J, the junction kept 5 bases outside the gene matches.

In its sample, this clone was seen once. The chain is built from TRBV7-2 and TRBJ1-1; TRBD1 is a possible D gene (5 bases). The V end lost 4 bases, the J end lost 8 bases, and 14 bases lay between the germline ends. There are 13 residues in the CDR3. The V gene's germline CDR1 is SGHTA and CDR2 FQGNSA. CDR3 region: CASSYVRVGEAFF. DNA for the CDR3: TGTGCCAGCAGCTATGTCAGGGTCGGGGAAGCTTTCTTT.

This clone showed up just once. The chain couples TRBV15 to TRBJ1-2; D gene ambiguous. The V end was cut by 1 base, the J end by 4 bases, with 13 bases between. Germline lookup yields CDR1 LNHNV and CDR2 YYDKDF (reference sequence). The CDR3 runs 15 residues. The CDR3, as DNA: TGTGCCACCAGCAGAGGGACGGTAGAAGCCTATGGCTACACCTTC. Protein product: CATSRGTVEAYGYTF.

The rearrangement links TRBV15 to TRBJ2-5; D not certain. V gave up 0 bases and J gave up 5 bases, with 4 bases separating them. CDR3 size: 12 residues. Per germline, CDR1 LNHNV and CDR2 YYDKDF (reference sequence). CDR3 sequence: CATSRDLETQYF. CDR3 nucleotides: TGTGCCACCAGCAGAGATTTGGAGACCCAGTACTTC.

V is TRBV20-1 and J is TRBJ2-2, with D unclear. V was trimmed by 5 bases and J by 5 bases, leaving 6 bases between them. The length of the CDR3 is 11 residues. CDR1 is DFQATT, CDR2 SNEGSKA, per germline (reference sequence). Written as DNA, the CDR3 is TGCAGTGCTCCTCGAACCGGGGAGCTGTTTTTT. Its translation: CSAPRTGELFF.

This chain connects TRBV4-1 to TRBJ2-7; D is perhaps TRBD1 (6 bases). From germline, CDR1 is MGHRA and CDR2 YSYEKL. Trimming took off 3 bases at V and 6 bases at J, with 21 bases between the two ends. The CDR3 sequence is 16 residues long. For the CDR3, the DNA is TGCGCCAGCAGCCACGACCGCTACAGGGTTGGAGTCGAGCAGTACTTC. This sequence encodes CASSHDRYRVGVEQYF.

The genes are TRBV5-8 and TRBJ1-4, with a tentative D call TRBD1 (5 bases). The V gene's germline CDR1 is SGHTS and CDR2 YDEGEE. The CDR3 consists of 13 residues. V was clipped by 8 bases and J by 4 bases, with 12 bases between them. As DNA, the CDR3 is TGTGCCAGGACTCGACAGAGTAATGAAAAACTGTTTTTT. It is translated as CARTRQSNEKLFF.

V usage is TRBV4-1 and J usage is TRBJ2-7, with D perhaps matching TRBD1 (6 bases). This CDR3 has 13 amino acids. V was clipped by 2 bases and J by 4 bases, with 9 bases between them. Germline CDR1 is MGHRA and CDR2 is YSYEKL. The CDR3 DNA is TGCGCCAGCAGCCAACAACAGGGATACGAGCAGTACTTC. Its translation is CASSQQQGYEQYF.

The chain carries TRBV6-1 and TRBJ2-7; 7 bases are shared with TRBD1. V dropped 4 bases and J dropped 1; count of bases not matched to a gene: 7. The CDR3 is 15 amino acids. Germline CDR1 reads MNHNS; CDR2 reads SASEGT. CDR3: CASSADRVGSYEQYF. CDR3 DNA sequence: TGTGCCAGCAGTGCAGACAGGGTTGGGTCCTACGAGCAGTACTTC.

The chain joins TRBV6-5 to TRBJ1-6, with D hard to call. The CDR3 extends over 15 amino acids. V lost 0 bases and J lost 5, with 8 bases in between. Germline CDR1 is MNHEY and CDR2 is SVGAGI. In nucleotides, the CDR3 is TGTGCCAGCAGTTACTCGGAGGGAAATAATTCACCCCTCCACTTT. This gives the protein CASSYSEGNNSPLHF.

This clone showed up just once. CDR3 in amino acids: CASSPWDRIQAGGSTGELFF. The CDR3 DNA follows: TGTGCCAGTAGTCCCTGGGACAGGATACAAGCGGGGGGTTCCACCGGGGAGCTGTTTTTT. This rearrangement joins TRBV19 to TRBJ2-2; a weak D match, TRBD2 (9 bases). This CDR3 is built from 20 residues. Germline CDR1 is LNHDA and CDR2 is SQIVND (reference sequence). V was shortened by 5 bases and J by 4 bases, with 29 bases between the two germline ends.

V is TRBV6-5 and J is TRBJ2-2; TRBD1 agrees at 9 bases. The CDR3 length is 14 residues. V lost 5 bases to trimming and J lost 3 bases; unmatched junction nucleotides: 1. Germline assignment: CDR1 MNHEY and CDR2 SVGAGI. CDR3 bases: TGTGCCAGCAGTCGGGACAGGGACACCGGGGAGCTGTTTTTT. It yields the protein CASSRDRDTGELFF.

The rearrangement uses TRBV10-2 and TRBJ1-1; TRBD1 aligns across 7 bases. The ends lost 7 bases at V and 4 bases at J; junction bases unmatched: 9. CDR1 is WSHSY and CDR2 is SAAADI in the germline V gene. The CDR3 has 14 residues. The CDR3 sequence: CASNRQGGGTEAFF. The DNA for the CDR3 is TGCGCCAGCAACAGACAGGGAGGAGGCACTGAAGCTTTCTTT.

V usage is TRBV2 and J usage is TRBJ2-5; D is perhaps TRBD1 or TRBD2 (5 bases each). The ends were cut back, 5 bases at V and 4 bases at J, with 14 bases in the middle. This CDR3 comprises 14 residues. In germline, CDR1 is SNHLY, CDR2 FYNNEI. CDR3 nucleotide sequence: TGTGCCAGCAGTTTGGGCAGGGAGCGAGAGACCCAGTACTTC. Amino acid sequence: CASSLGRERETQYF.

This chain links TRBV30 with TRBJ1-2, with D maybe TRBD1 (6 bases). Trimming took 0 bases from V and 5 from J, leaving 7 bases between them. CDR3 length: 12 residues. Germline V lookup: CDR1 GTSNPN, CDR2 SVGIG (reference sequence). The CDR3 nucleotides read TGTGCCTGGAGTGTACAGGGTTATGGCTACACCTTC. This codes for CAWSVQGYGYTF.

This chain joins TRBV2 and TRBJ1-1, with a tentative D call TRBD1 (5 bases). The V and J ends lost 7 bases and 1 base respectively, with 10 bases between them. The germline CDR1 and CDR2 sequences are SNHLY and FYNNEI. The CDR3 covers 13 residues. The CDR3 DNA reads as TGTGCCAGCACGTCGGGGCAGAACACTGAAGCTTTCTTT. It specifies CASTSGQNTEAFF.

The DNA for the CDR3 is TGTGCCTGGAGTGCGGGACAGAGTTTCTACAATGAGCAGTTCTTC. Its protein product is CAWSAGQSFYNEQFF. This chain links TRBV30 with TRBJ2-1; TRBD1 aligns across 7 bases. V dropped 1 base and J dropped 3; count of bases not matched to a gene: 6. This CDR3 is built from 15 residues. The V gene's germline CDR1 is GTSNPN and CDR2 SVGIG (reference sequence).

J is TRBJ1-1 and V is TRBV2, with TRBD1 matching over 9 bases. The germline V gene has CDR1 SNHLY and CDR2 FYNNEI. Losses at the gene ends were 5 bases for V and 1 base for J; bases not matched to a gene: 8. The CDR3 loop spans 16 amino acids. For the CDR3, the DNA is TGTGCCAGCAGTCCCTTCACAGGGGGCCGGAACACTGAAGCTTTCTTT. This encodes CASSPFTGGRNTEAFF.

The CDR3 DNA sequence: TGTGCCTGGGGGGAGGGGGCCCACTTCACAGATACGCAGTATTTT. Its translation: CAWGEGAHFTDTQYF. The chain is built from TRBV30 and TRBJ2-3; D is tentatively TRBD1 or TRBD2 (7 bases each). V was cut by 5 bases and J by 2 bases, with 17 bases left in between. The CDR3 contains 15 residues. Germline lookup yields CDR1 GTSNPN and CDR2 SVGIG (reference sequence).

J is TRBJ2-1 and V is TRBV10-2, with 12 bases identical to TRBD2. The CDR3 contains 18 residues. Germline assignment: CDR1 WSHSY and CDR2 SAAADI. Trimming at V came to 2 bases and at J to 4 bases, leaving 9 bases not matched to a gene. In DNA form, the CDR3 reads TGCGCCAGCAGTGAGGGGTCTAGCGGGAGGGCCAGGTACAATGAGCAGTTCTTC. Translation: CASSEGSSGRARYNEQFF.